The T cell receptor beta chain described here comes from a study of memory B cells and T cells in multiple sclerosis (dated by TCRdb to between 2018 and 2020). A note on the overall study: In multiple sclerosis patients, the study set the TCR beta repertoires of autoproliferating peripheral T cells against those of T cells infiltrating brain lesions. Two multiple sclerosis patients, for whom either brain lesions at autopsy or brain-infiltrating cells from biopsy were available, were included in TCR sequencing. General conclusions and limits of the study: Because clone-set sizes varied across compartments, the counts of shared clonotypes were affected, making normalization necessary.

Genomic DNA was extracted, and the immunoSEQ Platform was used to amplify TCRbeta CDR3 regions from that DNA. Multiplex PCR, high-throughput sequencing and a vendor bioinformatics pipeline were combined in the immunoSEQ assay. Turning to the authors' computational methods: After discarding non-productive sequences and any CDR3s under 4 amino acids in length, clonotype frequencies were recalculated for each sample. Shared clonotypes were identified in immunoSEQ Analyzer 2.0 as identical CDR3 amino acid, V gene and J gene sequences. To normalize repertoire overlap, the number of shared clonotypes was divided by the product of the two clone-set sizes and multiplied by 1000 to give arbitrary units. The table was pulled from immuneACCESS by TCRdb, which kept in-frame rearrangements only. Such tables lose some clones; where checked, under half of the loss comes from unresolved V genes, and the rest has no known cause. From that table come the V and J calls and clone size; the DNA was used to work out D and trimming. This sample gives approximately 32,000 clones in total; more than 75% of them show up just once. The top ten constitute less than 3% of the sample.

For this clone: No cognate antigen has been identified for it. No quality values exist for individual bases; no much larger clone is one base distant.

After stimulus-free culture of CFSE-labeled PBMCs, the autoproliferating (CFSEdim) and non-proliferating (CFSEhi) T cell fractions were sequenced separately. A total of 40 million to 60 million CFSE-labeled PBMCs were cultured for less than 8 days without stimulus, and replicate wells were then pooled. PBMCs were labeled with about 0.5 uM CFSE and were cultured without exogenous stimuli in serum-free AIM-V medium. PBMCs were isolated by Ficoll density gradient centrifugation and were cryopreserved before use. Live 7-AAD-negative cells were sorted on a FACSAria III, washed with PBS, and frozen at -80 degrees C as dry pellets. The CDR3 holds 13 amino acids from the cysteine to the phenylalanine. Solely the CDR3 DNA is kept, with 39 bases framed from the first base. CDR1 is given as SNHLY and CDR2 as FYNNEI, both from the germline V gene. V was cut back by 2 bases and J by 5 bases, leaving a gap of 9 bases between them.

The sequenced material came from PBMCs from blood kept in culture. This receptor was identified in a human donor with multiple sclerosis. This chain joins TRBV2 to TRBJ2-5; no D segment can be confidently identified. Here is the DNA: TGTGCCAGCAGTGAACCCTTAATGGAGACCCAGTACTTC. The resulting protein is CASSEPLMETQYF.